This TCR beta chain derives from a study of T cells expressing NK-cell markers (dated by TCRdb to the early 2020s). Background for the entire study: Seven to nine donors provided sorted CD3+CD56+NKG2C+, CD3+CD56+NKG2C- and CD3+CD56-NKG2C+ T-cell subsets, whose TCR beta-chain repertoires were profiled. Illumina HiSeq 2000/2500, MiSeq or NextSeq was used to sequence libraries as 2 x 150 bp reads. Among the eight sequenced donors, only one was HCMV-seronegative, while the other seven were HCMV-seropositive. The study sequenced eight donors, all healthy volunteers chosen at random: three men and five women.

The CDR3 covers 17 residues, taking in both the cysteine and the phenylalanine. Only the protein is available. The germline V gene supplies CDR1 SQVTM and CDR2 ANQGSEA. As to this clonotype: It lacks a known antigen.

Overall results and qualifications from the work: Whether the expanded NKG2C-expressing T cell clones were specific for HCMV antigens was left unclear. Those dominant clonotypes were again the most abundant among CD3+CD56-NKG2C+ cells in a handful of donors, at roughly 28.3-65%. In six donors, the dominant CD3+CD56+NKG2C+ clonotypes ranked among the top 10 CD8+ clonotypes, making up 1.0-7.0% of CD8+ T cells.

Reads for this sample came from an Illumina HiSeq 2000. 5'RACE template switching, by which a universal primer site and unique molecular identifiers were added, was used to make TCR beta cDNA libraries. cDNA synthesis was primed from the TCR beta constant segment, followed by two successive PCR amplification steps. In the authors' own workflow: MIGEC was used to demultiplex reads and group reads by UMI, and MiTCR was used to assemble and quantify clonotypes. To exclude erroneous sequences, any TCR cDNA sequence not supported by at least two reads was discarded. The tcR package was used for downstream repertoire analysis, and clonotypes were matched between fractions using CDR3 nucleotide sequence together with V segment. Antigen specificity was annotated against VDJdb with VDJmatch, allowing one amino acid substitution in CDR3. TCRdb reprocessed the reads into one record per CDR3 protein sequence, lacking DNA. In this record, the V and J calls reflect TCRdb's handling and not the investigators' own analysis. The sample table records 450,000 to 600,000 distinct CDR3 sequences. The ten largest clones take up approximately 3.5% of the sample.

To determine HCMV serostatus, a commercial ELISA kit was used to detect HCMV-specific IgG in serum. Peripheral blood mononuclear cells were isolated from blood by Ficoll density gradient centrifugation. What was sequenced was blood T cells: a sorted CD56 or NKG2C T cell subset, CD4+ or CD8+ T cells, or bulk PBMC T cells (not recorded which). The rearrangement combines TRBV29-1 with TRBJ2-3; TCRdb picks TRBD1, but there is no DNA to check that call. The receptor's source is a man between 18 and 35 years old in good health. Donor details come from another sample of the same person, matched by shared clones. The CDR3: CSVGVLGTGDLTDTQYF.